The 19 T cell receptor beta chains below all came from one sample that was sequenced in a study of shared clonotypes between healthy human individuals. Libraries were prepared by immunoSEQ multiplex PCR; TCRdb keeps only in-frame clonotypes and omits some of them. The sample includes hundreds of thousands of clones, roughly 72% of them seen just once. The sample consisted of memory CD4+ T cells sorted from blood. Subset noted: CD45RA-negative fraction. The receptors shown here come from a woman in her twenties or thirties in good health.

This chain joins TRBV5-1 and TRBJ2-7, with a tentative D call TRBD1 (6 bases). This CDR3 spans 14 amino acids. Germline V gene sequence: CDR1 SGHRS, CDR2 YFSETQ. Trimming removed 7 bases from V and 7 bases from J, with 21 bases in between. The CDR3 DNA sequence: TGCGCCAGCTCCCCCGACACAGGGTCGAGGGAGCAGTACTTC. It yields the protein CASSPDTGSREQYF.

This chain links TRBV18 with TRBJ1-2; possible D gene TRBD1, 6 bases. The CDR3 contains 14 residues. Looked up from germline, CDR1 is KGHSH and CDR2 is LQKENI. The V gene lost 6 bases and the J gene lost 3 bases, with 14 bases spanning the gap. The CDR3: CASSPTGGDYGYTF. The CDR3 DNA reads as TGTGCCAGCTCCCCGACAGGTGGTGACTATGGCTACACCTTC.

The chain couples TRBV19 to TRBJ2-3; 9 bases map to TRBD2. The junction had 21 bases not matched to a gene; V was cut back by 5 bases and J by 6 bases. This CDR3 contains 19 residues. From germline, CDR1 is LNHDA and CDR2 SQIVND (reference sequence). CDR3 region: CASSRTRGLARSGRDTQYF. CDR3 nucleotide sequence: TGTGCCAGTAGTCGGACCAGGGGACTAGCACGGAGCGGGCGGGATACGCAGTATTTT.

This chain joins TRBV7-9 and TRBJ1-5; D unresolved. Germline loops: CDR1 SEHNR, CDR2 FQNEAQ (reference sequence). This CDR3 comprises 12 residues. Trimming stripped 5 bases from V and 4 bases from J, with 6 bases between. The CDR3 loop reads CASSPSNQPQHF. The CDR3 bases are TGTGCCAGCAGCCCCTCAAATCAGCCCCAGCATTTT.

The V and J genes are TRBV7-2 and TRBJ1-1; 8 bases match TRBD1. The J segment lost 4 bases and the V segment lost 1 base, leaving 2 bases of the junction unmatched. Germline V gene sequence: CDR1 SGHTA, CDR2 FQGNSA. The CDR3 loop spans 14 amino acids. The CDR3 DNA reads as TGTGCCAGCAGCTTAGTGCAGGGGGCCACTGAAGCTTTCTTT. It specifies CASSLVQGATEAFF.

This rearrangement joins TRBV6-5 to TRBJ2-5; the D call may be TRBD1 or TRBD2 (5 bases each). The CDR3 runs to 15 residues. V was clipped by 0 bases and J by 4 bases, with 12 bases between them. CDR1 is MNHEY and CDR2 is SVGAGI in the germline V gene. Here the CDR3 reads CASSYSGVLPETQYF. The CDR3 DNA reads as TGTGCCAGCAGTTACTCGGGGGTTCTTCCAGAGACCCAGTACTTC.

Worth noting for this clone: This CDR3 is also generated by other DNA sequences in the sample. The rearrangement uses TRBV5-1 and TRBJ2-1; possibly TRBD2 for D (6 bases). Trimming stripped 0 bases from V and 4 bases from J, with 11 bases between. Germline V gene data show CDR1 as SGHRS and CDR2 as YFSETQ. The CDR3 spans 15 residues. In DNA form, the CDR3 reads TGCGCCAGCAGCTTGGATACGGGAGATTACAATGAGCAGTTCTTC. Translation: CASSLDTGDYNEQFF. Filled out from reference TRBV5-1 and TRBJ2-1, the complete variable domain reads KAGVTQTPRYLIKTRGQQVTLSCSPISGHRSVSWYQQTPGQGLQFLFEYFSETQRNKGNFPGRFSGRQFSNSRSEMNVSTLELGDSALYLCASSLDTGDYNEQFFGPGTRLTVL.

The J gene is TRBJ2-1, the V gene TRBV30; 11 bases are shared with TRBD2. Looked up from germline, CDR1 is GTSNPN and CDR2 is SVGIG (reference sequence). The V and J ends lost 3 bases and 3 bases, in that order; junction bases with no gene match: 10. The CDR3 runs 17 residues. DNA of the CDR3: TGTGCCTGGAGACAATTCAAGGGACTAGCGGACTACAATGAGCAGTTCTTC. The encoded protein is CAWRQFKGLADYNEQFF.

This clone was detected a few times. V gene TRBV27 combines with J gene TRBJ1-1, with no clear D. Trimming cost V 10 bases and J 1 base, with 10 bases left between them. The CDR3 has 12 amino acids. The germline gives CDR1 MNHEY, CDR2 SMNVEV (reference sequence). The CDR3 sequence is CATVDGNTEAFF. CDR3 sequence (DNA): TGTGCCACCGTGGACGGGAACACTGAAGCTTTCTTT.

On this clone itself: Additional DNA sequences in this sample encode the identical CDR3. This chain connects TRBV7-3 to TRBJ2-3, with TRBD2 matching over 7 bases. The V segment lost 2 bases and the J segment 1 base; nucleotides outside the gene matches: 3. The CDR3 has 15 residues. Per the germline V gene, CDR1 is SGHTA and CDR2 is FQGTGA. The CDR3 nucleotides read TGTGCCAGCAGCTTAGGGCTAGCGGGCACAGATACGCAGTATTTT. It encodes CASSLGLAGTDTQYF.

This sequence joins TRBV4-2 and TRBJ2-1; TRBD2 agrees at 7 bases. The CDR3 covers 19 residues. The trim removed 1 base at V and 5 bases at J, leaving 17 bases unmatched. CDR1 is LGHNA and CDR2 is YNFKEQ in the germline V gene. The CDR3 protein is CASSQALRSRAGRDNEQFF. Written as DNA, the CDR3 is TGTGCCAGCAGCCAAGCGTTACGTTCCCGAGCGGGAAGGGACAATGAGCAGTTCTTC.

This clone was observed once. V usage is TRBV4-1 and J usage is TRBJ2-5; maybe TRBD1 (6 bases). CDR1 and CDR2 (germline): MGHRA, YSYEKL. Trimming pared 0 bases from V and 5 bases from J, leaving 16 bases between. The CDR3 sequence is 16 residues long. The CDR3 nucleotides read TGCGCCAGCAGCCAAGATAAGGCAGGGGCTCGGGAGACCCAGTACTTC. It yields the protein CASSQDKAGARETQYF.

CDR3 protein: CASSLRALAKNIQYF. The CDR3 region has the DNA TGTGCCAGCAGTCTCCGAGCCCTAGCCAAAAACATTCAGTACTTC. The chain combines TRBV28 with TRBJ2-4, with unresolved D. The CDR3 runs to 15 residues. Germline lookup yields CDR1 MDHEN and CDR2 SYDVKM. Between the trimmed V and J ends, which lost 5 bases and 0 bases, there was a span of 11 bases.

The chain employs TRBV6-5 and TRBJ2-7; D tentatively reads TRBD1 or TRBD2 (5 bases each). V was shortened by 0 bases and J by 4 bases, with 13 bases between the two germline ends. There are 15 residues in the CDR3. Germline lookup yields CDR1 MNHEY and CDR2 SVGAGI. CDR3 coding DNA: TGTGCCAGCAGTTACTCAGCTTTGGGGGTATACGAGCAGTACTTC. As protein: CASSYSALGVYEQYF.

The chain carries TRBV7-8 and TRBJ1-6; 8 bases are a match to TRBD1. J gave up 11 bases and V 5 bases, and 8 bases lay outside the gene matches. Germline loops: CDR1 SGHVS, CDR2 FQNEAQ. This CDR3 has 14 residues. CDR3 amino acids: CASSPVDRVTPLHF. As DNA, the CDR3 is TGTGCCAGCAGCCCCGTGGACAGGGTAACACCCCTCCACTTT.

This clone has more than one count but fewer than ten. The V and J genes are TRBV9 and TRBJ2-2; D gene uncertain. Germline CDR1 and CDR2: SGDLS and YYNGEE. V gave up 0 bases and J gave up 5 bases, with 5 bases separating them. The CDR3 is 13 residues long. The DNA for the CDR3 is TGTGCCAGCAGCGTAGACCTGACCGGGGAGCTGTTTTTT. It is translated as CASSVDLTGELFF.

The chain recombines TRBV6-5 with TRBJ2-1, with 11 bases that match TRBD2. CDR3 size: 15 residues. CDR1 is MNHEY and CDR2 is SVGAGI in the germline V gene. After removal of 6 bases from V and 5 bases from J, the junction contained 6 bases not matched to a gene. CDR3 residues: CASRRTSGSHNEQFF. In nucleotides, the CDR3 is TGTGCCAGCAGACGAACTAGCGGGAGTCACAATGAGCAGTTCTTC.

V is TRBV6-6 and J is TRBJ2-2, with unresolved D. V gave up 0 bases and J gave up 7 bases, with 12 bases separating them. Germline assignment: CDR1 MNHNY and CDR2 SVGAGI (reference sequence). The CDR3 covers 15 residues. The CDR3 sequence: CASSYSDSSVGELFF. The DNA for the CDR3 is TGTGCCAGCAGTTACTCTGACTCCTCCGTCGGGGAGCTGTTTTTT.

This clone was seen once. The genes are TRBV28 and TRBJ1-5; perhaps TRBD1 as D (5 bases). CDR1 is MDHEN and CDR2 is SYDVKM in the germline V gene. V shed 10 bases and J shed 4 bases, with 20 bases lying between them. The CDR3 loop spans 15 amino acids. For the CDR3, the DNA is TGTGCCACCTTAGGGGCATCGTCAGGTAATCAGCCCCAGCATTTT. This sequence encodes CATLGASSGNQPQHF.